This entry describes one T cell receptor (beta chain). A quantity of about 0.5 to 1 ug RNA underwent reverse transcription using random hexamers. The method of amplification for TCR beta CDR3 was immunoSEQ multiplex PCR, covering 54 Vbeta and 13 Jbeta. Using its own MiXCR run on the immunoSEQ multiplex PCR reads, TCRdb lists one record per CDR3 protein. The table has approximately 100,000 distinct CDR3 sequences, 85% to 95% seen once. This specimen comes from a study of CD8 T cells in Susac syndrome. Trimming cost V 7 bases and J 7 bases; bases outside gene matches: 11. The CDR3 is 15 amino acids. Germline loops: CDR1 MNHEY, CDR2 SVGEGT. CD8+ and CD4+ T cells from blood underwent TCR beta sequencing. Isolation of CD8+ and CD4+ T cells was performed negatively, whereas enrichment of TEMRA cells was done by FACS.

The sample was CD8+ T cells from PBMCs. This receptor was obtained from a human donor in good health. V gene TRBV6-2 or TRBV6-3 combines with J gene TRBJ2-1; 9 bases agree with TRBD1. CDR3 in amino acids: CASTYSGQGTNEQFF. CDR3 nucleotides: TGTGCCAGCACCTACTCGGGACAGGGTACGAATGAGCAGTTCTTC.